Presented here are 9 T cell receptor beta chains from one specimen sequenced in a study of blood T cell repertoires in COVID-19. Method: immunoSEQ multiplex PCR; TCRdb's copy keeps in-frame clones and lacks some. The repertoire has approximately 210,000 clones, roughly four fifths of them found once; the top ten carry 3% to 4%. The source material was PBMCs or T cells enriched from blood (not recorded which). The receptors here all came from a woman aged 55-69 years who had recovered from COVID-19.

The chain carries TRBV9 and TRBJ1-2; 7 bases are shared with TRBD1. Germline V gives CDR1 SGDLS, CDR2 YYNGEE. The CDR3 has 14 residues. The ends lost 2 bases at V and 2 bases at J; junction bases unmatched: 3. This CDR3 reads CASSVGRGNYGYTF. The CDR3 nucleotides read TGTGCCAGCAGCGTCGGCAGGGGGAACTATGGCTACACCTTC.

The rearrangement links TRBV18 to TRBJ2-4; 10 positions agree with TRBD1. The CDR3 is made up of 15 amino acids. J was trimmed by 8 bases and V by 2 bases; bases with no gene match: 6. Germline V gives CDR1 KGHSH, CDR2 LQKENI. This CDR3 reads CASSPSKDRGDIQYF. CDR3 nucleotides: TGTGCCAGCTCACCATCGAAGGACAGGGGGGACATTCAGTACTTC.

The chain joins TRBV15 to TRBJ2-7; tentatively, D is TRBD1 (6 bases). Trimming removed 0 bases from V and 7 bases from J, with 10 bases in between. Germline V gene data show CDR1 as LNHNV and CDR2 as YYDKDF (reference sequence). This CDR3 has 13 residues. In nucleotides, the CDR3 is TGTGCCACCAGCAGAGATCAGGGGCGGGAGCAGTACTTC. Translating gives CATSRDQGREQYF.

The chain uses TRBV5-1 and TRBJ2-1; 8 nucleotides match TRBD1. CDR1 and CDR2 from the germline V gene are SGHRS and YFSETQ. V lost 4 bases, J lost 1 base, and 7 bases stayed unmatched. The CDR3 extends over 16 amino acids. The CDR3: CASSEDRVVSYNEQFF. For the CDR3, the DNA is TGCGCCAGCAGCGAGGACAGGGTAGTGTCCTACAATGAGCAGTTCTTC.

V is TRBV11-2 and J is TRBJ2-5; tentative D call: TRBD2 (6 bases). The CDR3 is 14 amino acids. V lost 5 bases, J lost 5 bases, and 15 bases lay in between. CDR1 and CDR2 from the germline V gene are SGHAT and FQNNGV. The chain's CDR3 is CASSPVGTGETQYF. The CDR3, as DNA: TGTGCCAGCAGCCCAGTCGGGACTGGTGAGACCCAGTACTTC.

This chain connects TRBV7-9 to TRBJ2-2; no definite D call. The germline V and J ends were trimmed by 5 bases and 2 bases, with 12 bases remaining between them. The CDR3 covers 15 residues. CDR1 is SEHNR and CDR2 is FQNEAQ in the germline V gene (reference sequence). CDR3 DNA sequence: TGTGCCAGCAGCACTACCTCAGAAAACACCGGGGAGCTGTTTTTT. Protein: CASSTTSENTGELFF.

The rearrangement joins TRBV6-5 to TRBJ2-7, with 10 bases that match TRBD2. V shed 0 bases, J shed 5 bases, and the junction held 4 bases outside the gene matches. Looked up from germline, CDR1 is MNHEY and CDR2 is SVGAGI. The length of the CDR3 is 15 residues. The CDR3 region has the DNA TGTGCCAGCAGTTACTCCGGGACTAGCGCCCACGAGCAGTACTTC. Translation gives CASSYSGTSAHEQYF.

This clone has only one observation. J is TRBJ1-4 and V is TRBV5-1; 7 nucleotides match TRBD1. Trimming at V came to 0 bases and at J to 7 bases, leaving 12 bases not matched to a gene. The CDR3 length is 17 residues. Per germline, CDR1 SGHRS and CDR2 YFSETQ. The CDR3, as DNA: TGCGCCAGCAGCTTGGCCAGTGGGGCAGGGGGACGTGAAAAACTGTTTTTT. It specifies CASSLASGAGGREKLFF.

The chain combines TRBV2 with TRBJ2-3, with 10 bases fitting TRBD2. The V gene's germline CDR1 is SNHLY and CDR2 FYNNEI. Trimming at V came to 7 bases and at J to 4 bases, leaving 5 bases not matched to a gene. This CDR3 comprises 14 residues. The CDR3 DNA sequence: TGTGCCAGCACCCCAGCGGGAGGGTCAGATACGCAGTATTTT. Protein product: CASTPAGGSDTQYF. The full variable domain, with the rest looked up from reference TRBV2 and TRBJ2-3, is EPEVTQTPSHQVTQMGQEVILRCVPISNHLYFYWYRQILGQKVEFLVSFYNNEISEKSEIFDDQFSVERPDGSNFTLKIRSTKLEDSAMYFCASTPAGGSDTQYFGPGTRLTVL.